This T cell receptor beta chain was observed in a study of T cell responses to AZD1222 COVID-19 vaccine. Study summary: It was second doses at about 4 or about 12 weeks that were pooled. Study-level findings and limits: The peak T cell response came first, and repertoires were sampled only after it.

A few counts support this clone. Its cognate antigen is unknown. The data were produced by immunoSEQ multiplex PCR, yet TCRdb's version contains in-frame clones alone and is incomplete. Found here are 60,000 to 85,000 clones, around 84% of them singletons; the top ten hold just over 20%. The CDR3 has 14 residues. Germline lookup yields CDR1 SGHDT and CDR2 YYEEEE. V was pared by 0 bases and J by 0 bases, with 4 bases between. This sequence joins TRBV5-6 and TRBJ1-5; D is uncertain. The TCR originated in an adult in good health. Specimen: peripheral blood, collected on day 0 of AZD1222 vaccination. CDR3 nucleotides: TGTGCCAGCAGCTTGGGGGGTAGCAATCAGCCCCAGCATTTT. Protein: CASSLGGSNQPQHF.